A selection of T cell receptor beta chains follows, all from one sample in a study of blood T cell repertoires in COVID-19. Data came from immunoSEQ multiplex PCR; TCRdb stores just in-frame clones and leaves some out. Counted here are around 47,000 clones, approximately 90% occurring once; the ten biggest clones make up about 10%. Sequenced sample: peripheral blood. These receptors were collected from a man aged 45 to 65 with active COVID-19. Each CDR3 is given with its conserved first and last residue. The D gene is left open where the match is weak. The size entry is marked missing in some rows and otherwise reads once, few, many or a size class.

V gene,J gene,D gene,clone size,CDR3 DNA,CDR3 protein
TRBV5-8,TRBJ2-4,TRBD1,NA,TGTGCCAGCAGCGGGCGGGACAGGGCGGGCATTCAGTACTTC,CASSGRDRAGIQYF
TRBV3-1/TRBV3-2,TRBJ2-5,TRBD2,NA,TGTGCCAGCAGCCGGACTAGCGGAGAGACCCAGTACTTC,CASSRTSGETQYF
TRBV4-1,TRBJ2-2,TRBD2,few,TGCGCCAGCAGCCAAGGTTTCAGCGGGAGGGCCACCGGGGAGCTGTTTTTT,CASSQGFSGRATGELFF
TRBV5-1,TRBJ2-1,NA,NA,TGCGCCAGCAGCTTGGTGGCAGGGGCCAATGAGCAGTTCTTC,CASSLVAGANEQFF
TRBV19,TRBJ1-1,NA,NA,TGTGCCAGTAGTATTGGGCACAGACTGAACACTGAAGCTTTCTTT,CASSIGHRLNTEAFF
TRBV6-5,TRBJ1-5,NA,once,TGTGCCAGCAGTTACAACCTAGATTTAGATCAGCCCCAGCATTTT,CASSYNLDLDQPQHF
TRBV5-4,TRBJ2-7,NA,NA,TGTGCCAACTCGGGGGGCCCGTCCTACGAGCAGTACTTC,CANSGGPSYEQYF
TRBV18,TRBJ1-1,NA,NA,TGTGCCAGCTCACCACCGCGGCCAACGGAAGCTTTCTTT,CASSPPRPTEAFF
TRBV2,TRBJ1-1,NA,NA,TGTGCCAGCAGTCCCGAGAGGAACACTGAAGCTTTCTTT,CASSPERNTEAFF
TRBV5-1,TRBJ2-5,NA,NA,TGCGCCAGCAGCTTCTCGGTATTTGAGACCCAGTACTTC,CASSFSVFETQYF
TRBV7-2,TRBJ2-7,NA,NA,TGTGCCAGCAGCTTACAGGGCTACGAGCAGTACTTC,CASSLQGYEQYF
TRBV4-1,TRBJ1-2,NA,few,TGCGCCAGCAGCCAAGGAGCCAGAAGGGGTGATAACTATGGCTACACCTTC,CASSQGARRGDNYGYTF
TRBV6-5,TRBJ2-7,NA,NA,TGTGCCAGCAGAGCCGGGGGAGAGCAGTACTTC,CASRAGGEQYF
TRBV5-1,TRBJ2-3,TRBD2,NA,TGCGCCAGCAGCTTGTGGCGGGAGGACCTCGCGACGCAGTATTTT,CASSLWREDLATQYF
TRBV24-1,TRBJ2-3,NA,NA,TGTGCCACCAGTGACAGGTTTGCGACAGATACGCAGTATTTT,CATSDRFATDTQYF
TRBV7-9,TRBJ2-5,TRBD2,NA,TGTGCCAGCAGCTCCAGCGGTGGTAGCGGGAGAGGCTGGGAGACCCAGTACTTC,CASSSSGGSGRGWETQYF